This is a list of T cell receptor beta chains from one sample in a study of CD8 T cells in ankylosing spondylitis. TCRdb used MiXCR to reprocess the 5' RACE reads, holding one entry per CDR3 protein. This sample has roughly 400,000 distinct CDR3 sequences, with about a fifth found just once. The sample comprised blood, either unsorted or a sorted T cell fraction (not recorded which). These receptors came from a male donor with ankylosing spondylitis. Both conserved end residues are part of each CDR3. The order of the fields is D gene, J gene, clone size, V gene, CDR3 protein, CDR3 DNA. A D gene is named only where the DNA matches it firmly. Clone size appears in some rows only: once, few, many, or a class for an expanded clone.

>TRBD1|TRBJ1-1|.|TRBV4-2
CASSRGTGRIGNTEAFF
TGTGCCAGCAGCCGCGGGACAGGGCGGATCGGGAACACTGAAGCTTTCTTT
>.|TRBJ1-1|.|TRBV6-1
CAACEIPRTEAFF
TGTGCCGCCTGTGAGATCCCCAGGACTGAAGCTTTCTTT
>.|TRBJ2-3|.|TRBV19
CASSLTGDIGDTQYF
TGTGCCAGTAGTTTGACGGGTGACATCGGAGATACGCAGTATTTT
>.|TRBJ2-1|.|TRBV5-1
CASWDQGSYNEQFF
TGCGCCAGCTGGGACCAGGGGTCCTACAATGAGCAGTTCTTC
>TRBD1|TRBJ1-4|few|TRBV29-1
CSVEEARGNEKLFF
TGCAGCGTTGAAGAGGCCAGGGGGAATGAAAAACTGTTTTTT
>.|TRBJ1-1|many|TRBV5-6
CASSHTRGGYAFF
TGTGCCAGCAGCCATACCAGGGGCGGTTATGCTTTCTTT
>TRBD1|TRBJ2-7|.|TRBV7-2
CASSPQDRGLEYEQYF
TGTGCCAGCAGCCCGCAGGACAGGGGGCTTGAATACGAGCAGTACTTC
>TRBD2|TRBJ2-7|.|TRBV20-1
CSARVAREAGEQYF
TGCAGTGCTAGAGTGGCGCGGGAGGCAGGCGAGCAGTACTTC
>.|TRBJ2-4|.|TRBV11-1
CASRSPGGVSAAKNIQYF
TGTGCCAGCAGATCCCCCGGGGGAGTCTCAGCAGCCAAAAACATTCAGTACTTC
>TRBD1|TRBJ2-2|few|TRBV4-1
CASSPAGQGFNGELFF
TGCGCCAGCAGCCCAGCGGGACAGGGGTTTAACGGGGAGCTGTTTTTT
>.|TRBJ2-3|few|TRBV15
CATSRSGGLYTDTQYF
TGTGCCACCAGCAGGTCGGGGGGCCTTTACACAGATACGCAGTATTTT
>.|TRBJ2-1|.|TRBV28
CASSSTGRAYNEQFF
TGTGCCAGCAGTTCAACAGGTAGGGCCTACAATGAGCAGTTCTTC
>.|TRBJ2-2|many|TRBV5-1
CASSLNGNTGELFF
TGCGCCAGCAGCTTAAACGGAAACACCGGGGAGCTGTTTTTT
>.|TRBJ1-1|few|TRBV11-2
CASSLEPSDTEAFF
TGTGCCAGCAGCTTAGAACCGTCAGACACTGAAGCTTTCTTT
>.|TRBJ2-7|.|TRBV11-3
CASSLVSSSYEQYF
TGTGCCAGCAGCTTAGTATCCAGCTCCTACGAGCAGTACTTC
>.|TRBJ2-2|few|TRBV12-3/TRBV12-4
CASSFLASVWNTGELFF
TGTGCCAGCAGTTTTTTGGCTAGCGTATGGAACACCGGGGAGCTGTTTTTT
>TRBD2|TRBJ2-1|.|TRBV10-3
CAIITGTSGGTYNEQFF
TGTGCCATCATCACAGGGACTAGCGGGGGAACCTACAATGAGCAGTTCTTC
>TRBD2|TRBJ2-3|few|TRBV15
CATSNPGGTTDTQYF
TGTGCCACCAGCAACCCGGGAGGTACCACAGATACGCAGTATTTT
>.|TRBJ1-3|.|TRBV20-1
CSASPHAEYGSGNTIYF
TGCAGTGCTAGCCCTCATGCGGAGTACGGCTCTGGAAACACCATATATTTT
>.|TRBJ2-1|.|TRBV11-2
CASLTGGSYNEQFF
TGTGCCAGCTTAACCGGGGGTTCCTACAATGAGCAGTTCTTC
>.|TRBJ2-1|many|TRBV7-2
CASSLNQQDNEQFF
TGTGCCAGCAGCCTAAACCAGCAGGACAATGAGCAGTTCTTC
>.|TRBJ2-7|.|TRBV7-8
CASSRGAGTPYEQYF
TGTGCCAGCAGCCGCGGAGCCGGGACACCCTACGAGCAGTACTTC
>TRBD2|TRBJ2-2|few|TRBV10-3
CATWTSVATGELFF
TGTGCCACCTGGACTAGCGTGGCCACCGGGGAGCTGTTTTTT
>.|TRBJ1-2|few|TRBV7-2
CASSFFMKDYGYTF
TGTGCCAGCAGCTTTTTTATGAAGGACTATGGCTACACCTTC
>.|TRBJ2-1|.|TRBV14
CASSQEQGAYNEQFF
TGTGCCAGCAGCCAAGAACAGGGCGCCTACAATGAGCAGTTCTTC